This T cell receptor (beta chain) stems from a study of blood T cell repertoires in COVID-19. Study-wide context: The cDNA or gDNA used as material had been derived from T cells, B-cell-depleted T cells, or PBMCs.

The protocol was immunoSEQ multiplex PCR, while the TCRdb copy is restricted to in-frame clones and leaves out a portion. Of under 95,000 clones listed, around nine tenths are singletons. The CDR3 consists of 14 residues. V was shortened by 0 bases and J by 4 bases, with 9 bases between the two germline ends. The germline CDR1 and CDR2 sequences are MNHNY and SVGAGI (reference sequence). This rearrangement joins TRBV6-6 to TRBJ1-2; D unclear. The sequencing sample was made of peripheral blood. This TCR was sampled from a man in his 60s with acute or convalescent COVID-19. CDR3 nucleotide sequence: TGTGCCAGCAGTTACTCGACCGGAGGCTATGGCTACACCTTC. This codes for CASSYSTGGYGYTF.